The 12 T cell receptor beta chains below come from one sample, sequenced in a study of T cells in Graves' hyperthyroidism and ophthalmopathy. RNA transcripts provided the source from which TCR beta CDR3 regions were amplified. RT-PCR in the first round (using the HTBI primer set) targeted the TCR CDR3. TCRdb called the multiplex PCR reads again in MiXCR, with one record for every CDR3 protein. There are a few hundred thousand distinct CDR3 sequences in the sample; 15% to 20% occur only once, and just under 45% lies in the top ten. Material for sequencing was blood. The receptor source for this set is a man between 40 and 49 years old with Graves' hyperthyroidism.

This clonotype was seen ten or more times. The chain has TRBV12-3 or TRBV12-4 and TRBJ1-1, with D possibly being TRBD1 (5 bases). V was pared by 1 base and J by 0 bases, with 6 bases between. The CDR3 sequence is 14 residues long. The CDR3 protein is CASSLGGLNTEAFF. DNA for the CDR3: TGTGCCAGCAGTTTAGGGGGCCTGAACACTGAAGCTTTCTTT.

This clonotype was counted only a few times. CDR3 bases: TGCAGTGCTAGAGCCCTCTCCGGACCGATAGTGGGTGAGCAGTTCTTC. Translated: CSARALSGPIVGEQFF. V gene TRBV20-1 combines with J gene TRBJ2-1, with no clear D. V gave up 1 base and J gave up 9 bases, with 22 bases separating them. The CDR3 spans 16 residues. The germline CDR1 and CDR2 sequences are DFQATT and SNEGSKA (reference sequence).

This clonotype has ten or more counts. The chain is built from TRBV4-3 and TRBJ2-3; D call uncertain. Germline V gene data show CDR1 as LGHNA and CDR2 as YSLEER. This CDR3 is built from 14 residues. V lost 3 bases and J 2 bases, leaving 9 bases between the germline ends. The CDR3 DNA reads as TGCGCCAGCAGCCATCGTGGGGACACAGATACGCAGTATTTT. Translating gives CASSHRGDTDTQYF.

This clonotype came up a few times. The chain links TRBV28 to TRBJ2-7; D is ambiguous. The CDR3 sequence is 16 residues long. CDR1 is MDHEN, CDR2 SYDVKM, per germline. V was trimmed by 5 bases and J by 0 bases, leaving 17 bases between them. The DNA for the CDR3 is TGTGCCAGCAGTAATTCTCGGCAGAGTCCCTCCTACGAGCAGTACTTC. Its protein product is CASSNSRQSPSYEQYF.

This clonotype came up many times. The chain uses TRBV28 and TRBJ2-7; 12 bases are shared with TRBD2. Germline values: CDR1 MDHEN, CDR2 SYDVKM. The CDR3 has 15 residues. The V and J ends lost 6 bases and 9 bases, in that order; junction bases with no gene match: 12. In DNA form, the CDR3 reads TGTGCCAGCAGAGGCCGACTAGCGGGAGAGGTCACGCAGTACTTC. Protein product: CASRGRLAGEVTQYF.

The DNA of the CDR3 is TGTGCCAGCAGCCGAGGGGGTGGGCAAGAGACCCAGTACTTC. The encoded protein is CASSRGGGQETQYF. The chain couples TRBV11-2 to TRBJ2-5; D is perhaps TRBD1 (6 bases). The CDR3 runs 14 residues. Trimming pared 5 bases from V and 2 bases from J, leaving 12 bases between. CDR1 is SGHAT and CDR2 is FQNNGV in the germline V gene. Drawing the rest from reference TRBV11-2 and TRBJ2-5, the complete variable domain is EAGVAQSPRYKIIEKRQSVAFWCNPISGHATLYWYQQILGQGPKLLIQFQNNGVVDDSQLPKDRFSAERLKGVDSTLKIQPAKLEDSAVYLCASSRGGGQETQYFGPGTRLLVL.

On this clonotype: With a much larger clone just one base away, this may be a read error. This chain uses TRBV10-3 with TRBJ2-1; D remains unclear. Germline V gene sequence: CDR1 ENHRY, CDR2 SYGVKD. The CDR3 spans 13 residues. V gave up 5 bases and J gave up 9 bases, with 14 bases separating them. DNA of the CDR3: TGTGCCATCAGTTTCAATTCGGGCGTTGAGCAGTTCTTC. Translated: CAISFNSGVEQFF.

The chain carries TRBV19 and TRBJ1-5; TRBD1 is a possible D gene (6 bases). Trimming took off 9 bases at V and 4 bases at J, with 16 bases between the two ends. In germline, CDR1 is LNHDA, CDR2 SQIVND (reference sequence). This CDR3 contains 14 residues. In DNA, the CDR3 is TGTGCCAGCCTTCTGACAGGAAGGAATCAGCCCCAGCATTTT. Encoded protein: CASLLTGRNQPQHF.

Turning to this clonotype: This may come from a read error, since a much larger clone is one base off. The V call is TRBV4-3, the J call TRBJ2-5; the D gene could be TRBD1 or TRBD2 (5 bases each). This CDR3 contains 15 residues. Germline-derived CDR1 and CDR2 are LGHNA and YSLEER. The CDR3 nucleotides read TGCGCCAGCAGCCAAGAGGGGACGGATCAAGAGACCCGGTACTTC. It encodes CASSQEGTDQETRYF.

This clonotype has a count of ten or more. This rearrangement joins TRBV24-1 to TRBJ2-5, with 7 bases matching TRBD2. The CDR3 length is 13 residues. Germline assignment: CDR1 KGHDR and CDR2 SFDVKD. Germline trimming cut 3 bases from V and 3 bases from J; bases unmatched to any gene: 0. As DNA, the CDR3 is TGTGCCACCAGTGATGGGGGGGAAGAGACCCAGTACTTC. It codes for CATSDGGEETQYF.

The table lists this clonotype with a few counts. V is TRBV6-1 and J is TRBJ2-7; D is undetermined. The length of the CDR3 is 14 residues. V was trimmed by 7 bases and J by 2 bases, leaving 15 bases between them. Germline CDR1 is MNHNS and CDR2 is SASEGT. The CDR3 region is CASIQGEYTYEQYF. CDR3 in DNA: TGTGCCAGCATCCAAGGCGAGTATACCTACGAGCAGTACTTC.

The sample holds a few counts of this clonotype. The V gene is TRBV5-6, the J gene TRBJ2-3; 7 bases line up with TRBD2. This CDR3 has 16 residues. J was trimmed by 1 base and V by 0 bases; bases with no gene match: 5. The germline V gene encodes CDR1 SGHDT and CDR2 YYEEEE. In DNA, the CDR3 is TGTGCCAGCAGCTTGGGGGCGGGAGTAGGCACAGATACGCAGTATTTT. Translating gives CASSLGAGVGTDTQYF. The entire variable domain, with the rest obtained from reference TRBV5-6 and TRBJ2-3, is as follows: DAGVTQSPTHLIKTRGQQVTLRCSPKSGHDTVSWYQQALGQGPQFIFQYYEEEERQRGNFPDRFSGHQFPNYSSELNVNALLLGDSALYLCASSLGAGVGTDTQYFGPGTRLTVL.